Listed below are T cell receptor beta chains from one sample, sequenced in a study of T cell responses to AZD1222 COVID-19 vaccine. The method was immunoSEQ multiplex PCR; TCRdb's version includes in-frame clones alone and lacks a portion of them. The table includes some 83,000 clones, 85% to 90% detected once. The sequencing here drew on peripheral blood, taken on day 0 of AZD1222 vaccination. The receptors here all came from an adult in good health. The CDR3 runs from the conserved cysteine through the conserved F or W.

>TRBJ2-3|TRBV20-1
CSASTSAGGRDTQYF
>TRBJ2-5|TRBV7-2
CASSLGGGSQETQYF
>TRBJ1-2|TRBV6-5
CASSTHGIPNYGYTF
>TRBJ2-1|TRBV6-4
CASSVTRNSYNEQFF
>TRBJ2-1|TRBV27
CASSLSLLFTYKYNEQFF
>TRBJ2-7|TRBV28
CASRGAFYEQYF
>TRBJ2-3|TRBV7-2
CASSSKRGGTDTQYF
>TRBJ1-1|TRBV15
CATSRDHRGLDTEAFF
>TRBJ1-5|TRBV27
CASRGQPNQPQHF
>TRBJ1-1|TRBV19
CASSSPPGGLLNTEAFF
>TRBJ1-3|TRBV18
CASSAGQGSSGNTIYF
>TRBJ1-3|TRBV7-9
CASSPQRGPIYF
>TRBJ2-5|TRBV28
CASSLVATGEETQYF
>TRBJ2-5|TRBV5-1
CASSGAGLRETQYF
>TRBJ1-3|TRBV9
CASSVGTLGNTIYF
>TRBJ2-1|TRBV20-1
CSADSYNEQFF
>TRBJ2-5|TRBV11-2
CASNGGKETQYF
>TRBJ1-2|TRBV4-1
CASSQDQARDGNFYGYTF
>TRBJ2-3|TRBV5-1
CASYAGVGADTQYF
>TRBJ1-5|TRBV19
CASRPSLGNQPQHF
>TRBJ1-2|TRBV2
CASSRSSQYGGYTF
>TRBJ1-5|TRBV3-1/TRBV3-2
CASSQQGQLNQPQHF
>TRBJ2-1|TRBV4-3
CASSQGAMPYNEQFF
>TRBJ1-6|TRBV7-8
CASSLARQGRGYNSPLHF
>TRBJ1-2|TRBV18
CASSPTSERYTF
>TRBJ2-7|TRBV6-5
CASSRGQGTYEQYF
>TRBJ2-5|TRBV5-6
CASSLRDRKETQYF
>TRBJ2-1|TRBV7-2
CASSQFGPYNEQFF
>TRBJ1-2|TRBV7-8
CASSQSLGMVYGYTF
>TRBJ2-7|TRBV6-5
CASRKTGTGDPTSIF
>TRBJ1-2|TRBV7-9
CASSLDRVGNGYTF
>TRBJ1-2|TRBV9
CASSSSGVYGYTF
>TRBJ1-6|TRBV19
CASSMDRGGSPLHF
>TRBJ2-1|TRBV5-5
CASSLFPGNFDEQFF
>TRBJ1-1|TRBV3-1/TRBV3-2
CASSRGVEAFF
>TRBJ2-2|TRBV9
CASSVGRTGMSGELFF
>TRBJ1-3|TRBV7-6
CASSLGTGGNTIYF
>TRBJ2-4|TRBV28
CASSLLSGGANIQYF
>TRBJ1-1|TRBV19
CAPLDPRPPRAFF
>TRBJ1-2|TRBV4-1
CASSRTGYGYTF
>TRBJ2-1|TRBV9
CASSVLAGGPLNEQFF
>TRBJ1-6|TRBV10-1
CASHGVGSPLHF
>TRBJ2-7|TRBV11-2
CASSSMAAGRYEQYF
>TRBJ1-2|TRBV18
CASSLQDNYGYTF
>TRBJ1-5|TRBV6-2/TRBV6-3
CASSSPGWGNQPQHF
>TRBJ1-6|TRBV27
CASSNLHGSSYNSPLHF
>TRBJ1-6|TRBV6-5
CASSYGRGKYNSPLHF
>TRBJ2-7|TRBV19
CASSIPQAGYEQYF
>TRBJ2-1|TRBV7-3
CASSLTGEQFF
>TRBJ2-5|TRBV19
CASSEGQGARETQYF
>TRBJ1-2|TRBV28
CASSRPLDYGYTF
>TRBJ1-6|TRBV2
CASSGGLSPLHF
>TRBJ1-3|TRBV12-5
CASGLVGSGNTIYF